The next 28 T cell receptor beta chains were all read from a single sample in a study of CD8+ T cells in alopecia areata. RNA was isolated and reverse transcribed to cDNA, the sequencing template. Clones were read by immunoSEQ multiplex PCR, and TCRdb kept only the in-frame ones, dropping some. The sample lists 150,000 or so clones; approximately 87% were seen once. Here the sequenced sample was CD8+ T cells sorted from blood, taken at week 0. The receptor source for this set is a human donor with alopecia areata.

V usage is TRBV7-9 and J usage is TRBJ2-7, with D possibly being TRBD2 (5 bases). With 5 bases removed from V and 2 bases from J, the gap between germline ends came to 10 bases. Germline lookup yields CDR1 SEHNR and CDR2 FQNEAQ (reference sequence). CDR3 length: 13 amino acids. As DNA, the CDR3 is TGTGCCAGCAGCGACCAAGCGGCCTACGAGCAGTACTTC. This sequence encodes CASSDQAAYEQYF.

CDR3 nucleotide sequence: TGTGCCAGCGCCCTGAGTTGGACAGCGGAAGCTTTCTTT. This encodes CASALSWTAEAFF. The chain is built from TRBV6-1 and TRBJ1-1; a possible D gene is TRBD1 (6 bases). Germline lookup yields CDR1 MNHNS and CDR2 SASEGT. The V end lost 8 bases, the J end lost 8 bases, and 18 bases lay between the germline ends. The CDR3 has 13 amino acids.

The chain combines TRBV30 with TRBJ2-1; either TRBD1 or TRBD2 may supply D (5 bases each). Germline V gene data show CDR1 as GTSNPN and CDR2 as SVGIG (reference sequence). The CDR3 consists of 14 residues. V was shortened by 0 bases and J by 4 bases, with 10 bases between the two germline ends. The CDR3 DNA is TGTGCCTGGAGTGTACCCGGGGCTTACAATGAGCAGTTCTTC. As protein: CAWSVPGAYNEQFF.

The chain is built from TRBV6-8 and TRBJ2-1, with 11 bases fitting TRBD2. The germline V gene encodes CDR1 MNHGY and CDR2 SAAAGT. V lost 5 bases, J lost 8 bases, and 14 bases stayed unmatched. The CDR3 extends over 17 amino acids. CDR3 loop: CASSPIVQTSGSDEQFF. Written as DNA, the CDR3 is TGTGCCAGCAGTCCAATTGTTCAAACTAGCGGGAGCGATGAGCAGTTCTTC.

This clone was recorded once. V usage is TRBV5-1 and J usage is TRBJ2-1; the match to TRBD1 covers 8 bases. CDR1 is SGHRS and CDR2 is YFSETQ in the germline V gene. After removal of 4 bases from V and 1 base from J, the junction contained 7 bases not matched to a gene. CDR3 size: 16 residues. CDR3 residues: CASSPQGQVSYNEQFF. DNA for the CDR3: TGCGCCAGCAGCCCCCAGGGACAGGTATCCTACAATGAGCAGTTCTTC.

The chain couples TRBV4-1 to TRBJ2-2; 7 bases line up with TRBD1. CDR1 and CDR2 (germline): MGHRA, YSYEKL. Losses at the gene ends were 4 bases for V and 7 bases for J; bases not matched to a gene: 12. This CDR3 has 16 amino acids. The CDR3 is CASSPETGRFSGELFF. The CDR3 coding sequence is TGCGCCAGCAGCCCGGAGACAGGGAGATTTAGCGGGGAGCTGTTTTTT.

This clone showed up just once. V gene TRBV6-5 combines with J gene TRBJ2-7; 10 nucleotides align to TRBD1. This CDR3 is built from 15 residues. From germline, CDR1 is MNHEY and CDR2 SVGAGI. Losses at the gene ends were 6 bases for V and 5 bases for J; bases not matched to a gene: 10. This chain's CDR3 is CASSPSRTGGNEQYF. In DNA, the CDR3 is TGTGCCAGCAGCCCTAGCCGGACAGGGGGGAACGAGCAGTACTTC.

This clone was counted a few times. The J gene is TRBJ2-7, the V gene TRBV29-1; a possible D gene is TRBD2 (6 bases). This CDR3 has 14 amino acids. V was shortened by 1 base and J by 1 base, with 11 bases between the two germline ends. Germline lookup yields CDR1 SQVTM and CDR2 ANQGSEA. The CDR3 reads CSVEVKGLSYEQYF. The CDR3 DNA reads TGCAGCGTTGAAGTTAAGGGACTTTCCTACGAGCAGTACTTC.

The rearrangement joins TRBV2 to TRBJ2-7, with TRBD1 matching 9 bases. CDR3 size: 15 residues. The V gene's germline CDR1 is SNHLY and CDR2 FYNNEI. The trim removed 1 base at V and 2 bases at J, leaving 3 bases unmatched. The CDR3 DNA reads TGTGCCAGCAGTGAAGGGGACAGGGACACCTACGAGCAGTACTTC. Translated, it gives CASSEGDRDTYEQYF.

This chain connects TRBV29-1 to TRBJ2-7; 8 bases align to TRBD1. V was clipped by 0 bases and J by 0 bases; unmatched bases: 10. This CDR3 spans 17 amino acids. Per the germline V gene, CDR1 is SQVTM and CDR2 is ANQGSEA. The CDR3 DNA is TGCAGCGTTGAAGATAGGAGAGAGGGACAGGTCTCCTACGAGCAGTACTTC. The encoded protein is CSVEDRREGQVSYEQYF.

Concerning this clone: This same CDR3 is encoded by further DNA sequences in the sample. The chain carries TRBV29-1 and TRBJ2-3; weak D call: TRBD2 (6 bases). CDR3 length equals 11 residues. The germline CDR1 and CDR2 sequences are SQVTM and ANQGSEA. The V gene lost 3 bases and the J gene lost 5 bases, with 6 bases spanning the gap. CDR3 residues: CSVEGLDTQYF. CDR3 DNA: TGCAGCGTTGAGGGACTAGATACGCAGTATTTT.

The CDR3, as DNA: TGTGCCAGCAGTTCCGCGGGGAGGGCCGCCTACGAGCAGTACTTC. Translating it yields CASSSAGRAAYEQYF. The chain carries TRBV6-5 and TRBJ2-7, with TRBD2 matching 7 bases. There are 15 residues in the CDR3. CDR1 MNHEY and CDR2 SVGAGI come from the germline V gene. Germline trimming cut 4 bases from V and 2 bases from J; bases unmatched to any gene: 8.

The J gene is TRBJ2-5, the V gene TRBV27; no reliable D call. The ends were cut back, 3 bases at V and 5 bases at J, with 10 bases in the middle. This CDR3 is built from 13 residues. In germline, CDR1 is MNHEY, CDR2 SMNVEV (reference sequence). CDR3 residues: CASSLAAWETQYF. The DNA for the CDR3 is TGTGCCAGCAGTTTGGCAGCGTGGGAGACCCAGTACTTC.

The chain couples TRBV25-1 to TRBJ2-5; the match to TRBD1 covers 11 bases. This CDR3 is 14 amino acids long. The germline V gene has CDR1 MGHDK and CDR2 SYGVNS. The ends lost 6 bases at V and 4 bases at J; junction bases unmatched: 4. The CDR3 loop reads CASRDRGLGETQYF. The CDR3 nucleotides read TGTGCCAGCAGGGACAGGGGGCTGGGAGAGACCCAGTACTTC.

V gene TRBV9 combines with J gene TRBJ2-3; 8 bases are shared with TRBD1. The germline gives CDR1 SGDLS, CDR2 YYNGEE. V was pared by 0 bases and J by 2 bases, with 14 bases of the junction left unmatched. The CDR3 runs 19 residues. CDR3 sequence: CASSVVEGQGAGDTDTQYF. As DNA, the CDR3 is TGTGCCAGCAGCGTAGTGGAGGGGCAGGGGGCTGGAGACACAGATACGCAGTATTTT. Together with reference TRBV9 and TRBJ2-3, the CDR3 gives the full variable domain: DSGVTQTPKHLITATGQRVTLRCSPRSGDLSVYWYQQSLDQGLQFLIQYYNGEERAKGNILERFSAQQFPDLHSELNLSSLELGDSALYFCASSVVEGQGAGDTDTQYFGPGTRLTVL.

The J gene is TRBJ2-7, the V gene TRBV6-6, with 10 bases lining up with TRBD2. This CDR3 has 16 residues. The trim removed 7 bases at V and 1 base at J, leaving 10 bases unmatched. Germline V gene lookup returns CDR1 MNHNY and CDR2 SVGAGI (reference sequence). CDR3 amino acids: CASTPAGGRGSYEQYF. The CDR3 DNA reads TGTGCCAGCACCCCAGCGGGGGGGAGAGGGTCCTACGAGCAGTACTTC.

This chain links TRBV5-1 with TRBJ2-3; D remains ambiguous. Germline CDR1 SGHRS, CDR2 YFSETQ. Trimming pared 3 bases from V and 0 bases from J, leaving 8 bases between. This CDR3 spans 14 amino acids. The CDR3 DNA follows: TGCGCCAGCAGCTATGAGGTCAGCACAGATACGCAGTATTTT. Its translation is CASSYEVSTDTQYF. Looking up the rest from reference TRBV5-1 and TRBJ2-3 gives the full variable domain: KAGVTQTPRYLIKTRGQQVTLSCSPISGHRSVSWYQQTPGQGLQFLFEYFSETQRNKGNFPGRFSGRQFSNSRSEMNVSTLELGDSALYLCASSYEVSTDTQYFGPGTRLTVL.

This sequence joins TRBV27 and TRBJ2-7; 9 bases fit TRBD1. Germline loops: CDR1 MNHEY, CDR2 SMNVEV (reference sequence). The V and J ends lost 6 bases and 5 bases, in that order; junction bases with no gene match: 8. The CDR3 contains 14 residues. The CDR3 DNA follows: TGTGCCAGCAGGGACAGGGGTTTTCACCACGAGCAGTACTTC. It encodes CASRDRGFHHEQYF.

This rearrangement joins TRBV7-9 to TRBJ2-4; the D gene is possibly TRBD1 (6 bases). The length of the CDR3 is 15 residues. V gave up 3 bases and J gave up 5 bases, with 14 bases separating them. Germline CDR1 reads SEHNR; CDR2 reads FQNEAQ (reference sequence). The chain's CDR3 is CASSLAGEFENIQYF. The CDR3 DNA reads as TGTGCCAGCAGCTTGGCAGGGGAGTTCGAAAACATTCAGTACTTC.

Regarding this clone: This sample also contains other DNA sequences that code for the same CDR3. V usage is TRBV27 and J usage is TRBJ2-7; D is ambiguous. CDR3 length: 11 residues. The germline V gene encodes CDR1 MNHEY and CDR2 SMNVEV (reference sequence). Deletions cut 4 bases from V and 3 bases from J, with 4 bases between. The CDR3 DNA reads TGTGCCAGCAGTTCCCTCTACGAGCAGTACTTC. Its protein product is CASSSLYEQYF.

This clone has just one count. The chain carries TRBV7-9 and TRBJ1-5, with TRBD1 matching 7 bases. CDR3 length: 15 residues. The V gene end was trimmed by 4 bases and the J gene end by 6 bases; junction bases not matched to a gene: 9. The germline gives CDR1 SEHNR, CDR2 FQNEAQ (reference sequence). The DNA of the CDR3 is TGTGCCAGCAGCTCTTCCCCCACAGGGGTTCAGCCCCAGCATTTT. Translating gives CASSSSPTGVQPQHF.

This clone was detected once. The rearrangement links TRBV29-1 to TRBJ2-1; possibly TRBD2 for D (5 bases). This CDR3 has 16 residues. V was shortened by 3 bases and J by 2 bases, with 17 bases between the two germline ends. Germline-derived CDR1 and CDR2 are SQVTM and ANQGSEA. CDR3 sequence: CSVDAPPSHPYNEQFF. The CDR3 bases are TGCAGCGTTGACGCGCCTCCTAGCCATCCCTACAATGAGCAGTTCTTC.

This chain links TRBV29-1 with TRBJ2-3; 8 bases are shared with TRBD2. The CDR3 runs 15 residues. Germline CDR1 is SQVTM and CDR2 is ANQGSEA. V gave up 7 bases and J gave up 3 bases; unmatched junction bases: 12. The CDR3 nucleotides read TGCAGCGCCGACGAGGCGGGGGGTGTGACAGATACGCAGTATTTT. It codes for CSADEAGGVTDTQYF.

V and J are TRBV18 and TRBJ1-2; 9 positions agree with TRBD1. Per the germline V gene, CDR1 is KGHSH and CDR2 is LQKENI. The CDR3 totals 16 residues. V shed 6 bases, J shed 2 bases, and the junction held 10 bases outside the gene matches. This chain's CDR3 is CASSSGGQGSNYGYTF. The CDR3 bases are TGTGCCAGCTCGTCCGGTGGACAGGGGTCCAACTATGGCTACACCTTC.

The rearrangement links TRBV5-5 to TRBJ2-1, with TRBD1 as a possible D gene (6 bases). This CDR3 spans 14 amino acids. The V gene's germline CDR1 is SGHKS and CDR2 YYEKEE (reference sequence). Trimming stripped 5 bases from V and 7 bases from J, with 16 bases between. As DNA, the CDR3 is TGTGCCAGCAGAGGAACAGGGTCCCTAAATGAGCAGTTCTTC. This sequence encodes CASRGTGSLNEQFF.

The chain joins TRBV5-6 to TRBJ2-1, with a possible D match to TRBD2 (5 bases). The ends were cut back, 2 bases at V and 7 bases at J, with 13 bases in the middle. The CDR3 has 14 residues. From germline, CDR1 is SGHDT and CDR2 YYEEEE. CDR3 protein: CASSFSGSGNEQFF. In DNA, the CDR3 is TGTGCCAGCAGCTTCTCGGGGTCGGGGAATGAGCAGTTCTTC. The full variable domain, its missing parts supplied by reference TRBV5-6 and TRBJ2-1, is DAGVTQSPTHLIKTRGQQVTLRCSPKSGHDTVSWYQQALGQGPQFIFQYYEEEERQRGNFPDRFSGHQFPNYSSELNVNALLLGDSALYLCASSFSGSGNEQFFGPGTRLTVL.

The gene calls are TRBV6-5 and TRBJ1-5; D not certain. Germline V gives CDR1 MNHEY, CDR2 SVGAGI. V was cut by 5 bases and J by 9 bases, with 8 bases left in between. The CDR3 covers 11 residues. The CDR3 DNA reads TGTGCCAGCAGTGAGAGTGGGCCCCAGCATTTT. It is translated as CASSESGPQHF.

This chain uses TRBV9 with TRBJ2-1; no firm D call. CDR1 is SGDLS, CDR2 YYNGEE, per germline. V lost 0 bases and J lost 12, with 25 bases in between. The CDR3 has 17 amino acids. This CDR3 reads CASSVADFSSANLGQFF. The CDR3 DNA reads as TGTGCCAGCAGCGTAGCTGACTTCTCGAGCGCCAATCTCGGGCAGTTCTTC.